These T cell receptor beta chains were read from a single sample in a study of CD8 T cells in ankylosing spondylitis. TCRdb re-analysed the 5' RACE reads in MiXCR, keeping a single row per CDR3 protein. The sample has roughly 670,000 distinct CDR3 sequences; about 20% are singletons. The sequencing input was blood, either unsorted or a sorted T cell fraction (not recorded which). The receptors originated from a male donor with ankylosing spondylitis. Each CDR3 is given with its conserved first and last residue. Each record gives: D gene, clone size, V gene, J gene, CDR3 protein, CDR3 DNA. The D gene is left open where the match is weak. For some rows the clone size is stated as once, few or many, or as a class when expanded; others skip it.

d_call: .; clone_size: many; v_call: TRBV12-3/TRBV12-4; j_call: TRBJ2-1; cdr3_aa: CASTRTPNNEQFF; cdr3_nt: TGTGCCAGCACCCGGACCCCTAACAATGAGCAGTTCTTC
d_call: TRBD1; clone_size: few; v_call: TRBV3-1; j_call: TRBJ1-1; cdr3_aa: CASGTVNTEAFF; cdr3_nt: TGTGCCAGCGGGACAGTGAACACTGAAGCTTTCTTT
d_call: TRBD2; clone_size: .; v_call: TRBV12-3/TRBV12-4; j_call: TRBJ2-2; cdr3_aa: CASSLPSLGLAGGPGELFF; cdr3_nt: TGTGCCAGCAGTCTACCTTCCCTAGGACTAGCGGGAGGGCCCGGGGAGCTGTTTTTT
d_call: .; clone_size: few; v_call: TRBV29-1; j_call: TRBJ2-1; cdr3_aa: CSAVQGWANNEQFF; cdr3_nt: TGCAGCGCGGTACAGGGATGGGCCAACAATGAGCAGTTCTTC
d_call: TRBD2; clone_size: .; v_call: TRBV28; j_call: TRBJ2-1; cdr3_aa: CASSVYTPGLAGGKIESSYNEQFF; cdr3_nt: TGTGCCAGCAGTGTATACACACCGGGACTAGCGGGAGGGAAAATCGAGAGCTCCTACAATGAGCAGTTCTTC
d_call: .; clone_size: few; v_call: TRBV27; j_call: TRBJ2-3; cdr3_aa: CASSGALEADTQYF; cdr3_nt: TGTGCCAGCAGCGGGGCCCTGGAGGCAGATACGCAGTATTTT
d_call: .; clone_size: many; v_call: TRBV2; j_call: TRBJ1-1; cdr3_aa: CASSEGLGRGDTEAFF; cdr3_nt: TGTGCCAGCAGTGAAGGACTCGGGAGGGGAGACACTGAAGCTTTCTTT
d_call: .; clone_size: .; v_call: TRBV12-3/TRBV12-4; j_call: TRBJ1-1; cdr3_aa: CASSLWGASAEAFF; cdr3_nt: TGTGCCAGCAGTTTGTGGGGGGCGTCGGCTGAAGCTTTCTTT
d_call: .; clone_size: many; v_call: TRBV12-3/TRBV12-4; j_call: TRBJ2-2; cdr3_aa: CASSLTSTGELFF; cdr3_nt: TGTGCCAGCAGCCTTACATCCACCGGGGAGCTGTTTTTT
d_call: TRBD2; clone_size: few; v_call: TRBV5-1; j_call: TRBJ2-3; cdr3_aa: CASSSKREWGTDTQYF; cdr3_nt: TGCGCCAGCAGCTCCAAGCGGGAGTGGGGCACAGATACGCAGTATTTT
d_call: .; clone_size: .; v_call: TRBV30; j_call: TRBJ1-5; cdr3_aa: CAWSVLRGQDQPQHF; cdr3_nt: TGTGCCTGGAGTGTACTAAGGGGCCAAGATCAGCCCCAGCATTTT
d_call: TRBD2; clone_size: few; v_call: TRBV28; j_call: TRBJ2-1; cdr3_aa: CASSLFPLTSAGEQFF; cdr3_nt: TGTGCCAGCAGTTTATTCCCCCTGACTAGCGCCGGTGAGCAGTTCTTC
d_call: TRBD1; clone_size: .; v_call: TRBV6-5; j_call: TRBJ2-6; cdr3_aa: CASSSTPGQGGAGANVLTF; cdr3_nt: TGTGCCAGCAGTTCCACCCCGGGACAGGGAGGAGCTGGGGCCAACGTCCTGACTTTC
d_call: TRBD2; clone_size: few; v_call: TRBV20-1; j_call: TRBJ2-1; cdr3_aa: CSARAGGHYNEQFF; cdr3_nt: TGCAGTGCTAGAGCGGGAGGGCACTACAATGAGCAGTTCTTC
d_call: TRBD2; clone_size: .; v_call: TRBV13; j_call: TRBJ2-3; cdr3_aa: CASSLAQLGLAGPSTDTQYF; cdr3_nt: TGTGCCAGCAGCTTAGCCCAACTAGGACTAGCGGGTCCTAGCACAGATACGCAGTATTTT
d_call: .; clone_size: few; v_call: TRBV29-1; j_call: TRBJ1-1; cdr3_aa: CSVAGGVRRTEAFF; cdr3_nt: TGCAGCGTCGCCGGGGGAGTGAGGAGGACTGAAGCTTTCTTT
d_call: .; clone_size: once; v_call: TRBV28; j_call: TRBJ1-2; cdr3_aa: CASSFGGGDDYTF; cdr3_nt: TGTGCCAGCAGTTTCGGCGGAGGGGATGACTACACCTTC
d_call: .; clone_size: many; v_call: TRBV4-3; j_call: TRBJ2-5; cdr3_aa: CASSQGGGIRTQYF; cdr3_nt: TGCGCCAGCAGCCAAGGTGGGGGGATCCGGACCCAGTACTTC
d_call: .; clone_size: few; v_call: TRBV7-2; j_call: TRBJ1-1; cdr3_aa: CASSLGSGMNTEAFF; cdr3_nt: TGTGCCAGCAGCTTGGGCAGTGGCATGAACACTGAAGCTTTCTTT
d_call: .; clone_size: .; v_call: TRBV6-1; j_call: TRBJ2-7; cdr3_aa: CASRPPGPGVREQYF; cdr3_nt: TGTGCCAGCAGACCTCCGGGACCAGGGGTACGCGAGCAGTACTTC
d_call: TRBD1; clone_size: .; v_call: TRBV27; j_call: TRBJ1-5; cdr3_aa: CASRDRRNQPQHF; cdr3_nt: TGTGCCAGCAGGGACAGGAGAAATCAGCCCCAGCATTTT
d_call: TRBD2; clone_size: .; v_call: TRBV7-9; j_call: TRBJ2-7; cdr3_aa: CASSPRGLAGENEQYF; cdr3_nt: TGTGCCAGCAGCCCGAGAGGACTAGCGGGCGAAAACGAGCAGTACTTC
d_call: TRBD2; clone_size: .; v_call: TRBV14; j_call: TRBJ2-7; cdr3_aa: CASSQEWGLAGEQYF; cdr3_nt: TGTGCCAGCAGCCAAGAGTGGGGACTAGCGGGCGAGCAGTACTTC
d_call: TRBD2; clone_size: .; v_call: TRBV29-1; j_call: TRBJ2-5; cdr3_aa: CSARTSGRQETQYF; cdr3_nt: TGCAGCGCCAGGACTAGCGGGAGGCAAGAGACCCAGTACTTC
d_call: TRBD2; clone_size: .; v_call: TRBV10-3; j_call: TRBJ2-7; cdr3_aa: CAIRAGLAGPYEQYF; cdr3_nt: TGTGCCATCAGGGCGGGACTAGCGGGTCCTTACGAGCAGTACTTC
d_call: .; clone_size: .; v_call: TRBV7-6; j_call: TRBJ2-5; cdr3_aa: CASSLDRTGFLAQETQYF; cdr3_nt: TGTGCCAGCAGCTTAGACCGAACTGGGTTTTTAGCACAAGAGACCCAGTACTTC
d_call: TRBD1; clone_size: .; v_call: TRBV12-3/TRBV12-4; j_call: TRBJ1-4; cdr3_aa: CASRGTENEKLFF; cdr3_nt: TGTGCCAGCAGGGGGACAGAAAATGAAAAACTGTTTTTT
d_call: TRBD2; clone_size: few; v_call: TRBV27; j_call: TRBJ2-7; cdr3_aa: CASSPGTSGRLFSSYEQYF; cdr3_nt: TGTGCCAGCAGTCCAGGGACTAGCGGGCGGCTATTTAGCTCCTACGAGCAGTACTTC
d_call: TRBD2; clone_size: .; v_call: TRBV5-1; j_call: TRBJ2-2; cdr3_aa: CASSPNPGGQGGELFF; cdr3_nt: TGCGCCAGCAGCCCCAACCCGGGGGGGCAGGGCGGGGAGCTGTTTTTT
d_call: .; clone_size: few; v_call: TRBV12-3/TRBV12-4; j_call: TRBJ1-5; cdr3_aa: CASSFSGVGNQPQHF; cdr3_nt: TGTGCCAGCAGTTTCTCAGGGGTGGGCAATCAGCCCCAGCATTTT
d_call: TRBD2; clone_size: few; v_call: TRBV29-1; j_call: TRBJ2-1; cdr3_aa: CSGGTSGRGNEQFF; cdr3_nt: TGCAGCGGAGGGACTAGCGGGAGGGGAAATGAGCAGTTCTTC
d_call: .; clone_size: .; v_call: TRBV6-5; j_call: TRBJ1-1; cdr3_aa: CASSYTLLDSEAFF; cdr3_nt: TGTGCCAGCAGTTACACGCTCCTGGATTCTGAAGCTTTCTTT
d_call: .; clone_size: .; v_call: TRBV5-6; j_call: TRBJ2-3; cdr3_aa: CASSFRVGVADTQYF; cdr3_nt: TGTGCCAGCAGCTTCAGGGTTGGGGTTGCAGATACGCAGTATTTT
d_call: TRBD2; clone_size: .; v_call: TRBV12-3/TRBV12-4; j_call: TRBJ2-3; cdr3_aa: CASSLRGGDTDTQYF; cdr3_nt: TGTGCCAGCAGTTTACGGGGGGGGGACACAGATACGCAGTATTTT
d_call: .; clone_size: .; v_call: TRBV5-1; j_call: TRBJ2-7; cdr3_aa: CASSLEGSRGYEQYF; cdr3_nt: TGCGCCAGCAGCTTGGAGGGGTCGCGAGGCTACGAGCAGTACTTC
d_call: TRBD1; clone_size: few; v_call: TRBV5-1; j_call: TRBJ1-5; cdr3_aa: CASSPGQGDQPQHF; cdr3_nt: TGCGCCAGCAGCCCCGGACAGGGAGATCAGCCCCAGCATTTT
d_call: TRBD2; clone_size: few; v_call: TRBV3-1; j_call: TRBJ2-1; cdr3_aa: CASSQEAGGSYSSYNEQFF; cdr3_nt: TGTGCCAGCAGCCAAGAAGCGGGGGGCTCCTACAGCTCCTACAATGAGCAGTTCTTC
d_call: .; clone_size: few; v_call: TRBV15; j_call: TRBJ2-1; cdr3_aa: CATSSWQGRYEQFF; cdr3_nt: TGTGCCACCAGCAGTTGGCAGGGAAGGTATGAGCAGTTCTTC
d_call: .; clone_size: .; v_call: TRBV6-2/TRBV6-3; j_call: TRBJ2-5; cdr3_aa: CAIQRPAVLGETQYF; cdr3_nt: TGTGCCATCCAGCGTCCGGCGGTTTTGGGAGAGACCCAGTACTTC
d_call: .; clone_size: few; v_call: TRBV12-3/TRBV12-4; j_call: TRBJ1-2; cdr3_aa: CASSGGPYGYTF; cdr3_nt: TGTGCCAGCAGTGGGGGTCCCTATGGCTACACCTTC
d_call: .; clone_size: few; v_call: TRBV7-3; j_call: TRBJ2-1; cdr3_aa: CASSSRGADEQFF; cdr3_nt: TGTGCCAGCAGCTCCCGGGGGGCGGATGAGCAGTTCTTC
d_call: .; clone_size: many; v_call: TRBV12-3/TRBV12-4; j_call: TRBJ2-5; cdr3_aa: CASSRGREETQYF; cdr3_nt: TGTGCCAGCAGTCGTGGACGTGAAGAGACCCAGTACTTC
d_call: .; clone_size: .; v_call: TRBV4-1; j_call: TRBJ1-5; cdr3_aa: CASSHGILGLSSNQPQHF; cdr3_nt: TGCGCCAGCAGCCACGGCATTCTTGGGCTATCTAGCAATCAGCCCCAGCATTTT
d_call: TRBD1; clone_size: few; v_call: TRBV5-1; j_call: TRBJ1-1; cdr3_aa: CASSFRQGMNTEAFF; cdr3_nt: TGCGCCAGCAGCTTTAGACAGGGAATGAACACTGAAGCTTTCTTT
d_call: TRBD1; clone_size: many; v_call: TRBV4-2; j_call: TRBJ1-2; cdr3_aa: CASSQDSAGTANYGYTF; cdr3_nt: TGTGCCAGCAGCCAAGATAGCGCTGGGACAGCTAACTATGGCTACACCTTC
d_call: .; clone_size: .; v_call: TRBV18; j_call: TRBJ1-1; cdr3_aa: CASSPPLTANTEAFF; cdr3_nt: TGTGCCAGCTCACCACCGCTTACCGCGAACACTGAAGCTTTCTTT
d_call: .; clone_size: few; v_call: TRBV4-1; j_call: TRBJ2-7; cdr3_aa: CASSPGTADGVKQYF; cdr3_nt: TGCGCCAGCAGCCCAGGGACGGCGGACGGGGTAAAGCAGTACTTC
d_call: .; clone_size: .; v_call: TRBV28; j_call: TRBJ1-5; cdr3_aa: CASTPWGGRDYSNQPQHF; cdr3_nt: TGTGCCAGCACTCCCTGGGGGGGGCGAGATTATAGCAATCAGCCCCAGCATTTT
d_call: .; clone_size: .; v_call: TRBV18; j_call: TRBJ1-2; cdr3_aa: CASSPTATGSNYGYTF; cdr3_nt: TGTGCCAGCTCACCAACGGCCACTGGTTCTAACTATGGCTACACCTTC
d_call: .; clone_size: .; v_call: TRBV28; j_call: TRBJ1-5; cdr3_aa: CASSLEQPQHF; cdr3_nt: TGTGCCAGCAGTTTGGAGCAGCCCCAGCATTTT
d_call: .; clone_size: .; v_call: TRBV5-1; j_call: TRBJ1-1; cdr3_aa: CASRGTQSEAFF; cdr3_nt: TGCGCCAGCAGAGGGACCCAAAGTGAAGCTTTCTTT
d_call: TRBD2; clone_size: few; v_call: TRBV7-8; j_call: TRBJ2-3; cdr3_aa: CASSLTSGAPGTDTQYF; cdr3_nt: TGTGCCAGCAGCTTGACTAGCGGGGCCCCCGGGACAGATACGCAGTATTTT
d_call: .; clone_size: .; v_call: TRBV20-1; j_call: TRBJ1-1; cdr3_aa: CSAAGSGQREAFF; cdr3_nt: TGCAGTGCAGCTGGATCGGGACAAAGAGAAGCTTTCTTT
d_call: .; clone_size: .; v_call: TRBV30; j_call: TRBJ1-4; cdr3_aa: CAWSGGSAGEKLFF; cdr3_nt: TGTGCCTGGAGTGGAGGCTCGGCGGGTGAAAAACTGTTTTTT
d_call: TRBD2; clone_size: .; v_call: TRBV4-3; j_call: TRBJ2-2; cdr3_aa: CASSEAGVNTGELFF; cdr3_nt: TGCGCCAGCAGTGAAGCGGGAGTGAACACCGGGGAGCTGTTTTTT
d_call: .; clone_size: .; v_call: TRBV11-2; j_call: TRBJ1-2; cdr3_aa: CASSSNHGNYGYTF; cdr3_nt: TGTGCCAGCAGTTCAAACCACGGAAACTATGGCTACACCTTC